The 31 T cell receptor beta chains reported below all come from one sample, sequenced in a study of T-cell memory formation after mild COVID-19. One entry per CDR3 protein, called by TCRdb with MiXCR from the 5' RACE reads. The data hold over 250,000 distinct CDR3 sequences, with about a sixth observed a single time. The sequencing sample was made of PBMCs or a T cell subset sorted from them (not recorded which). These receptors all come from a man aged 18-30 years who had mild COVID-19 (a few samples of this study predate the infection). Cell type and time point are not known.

CDR3 sequence: CASRDGDGDINYGYTF. As DNA, the CDR3 is TGTGCCAGCAGGGACGGGGACGGAGACATTAACTATGGCTACACCTTC. J is TRBJ1-2 and V is TRBV7-9; tentative D call: TRBD1 (5 bases). V gave up 6 bases and J gave up 1 base, with 18 bases separating them. The CDR3 totals 16 residues. The germline V gene encodes CDR1 SEHNR and CDR2 FQNEAQ (reference sequence). Filled out from reference TRBV7-9 and TRBJ1-2, the complete variable domain reads DTGVSQNPRHKITKRGQNVTFRCDPISEHNRLYWYRQTLGQGPEFLTYFQNEAQLEKSRLLSDRFSAERPKGSFSTLEIQRTEQGDSAMYLCASRDGDGDINYGYTFGSGTRLTVV.

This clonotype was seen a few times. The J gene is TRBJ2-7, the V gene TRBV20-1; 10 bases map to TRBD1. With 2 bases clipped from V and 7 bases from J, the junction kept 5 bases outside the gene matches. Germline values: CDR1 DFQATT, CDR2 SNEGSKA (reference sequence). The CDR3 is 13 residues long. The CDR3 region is CSARRQGAGEQYF. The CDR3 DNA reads TGCAGTGCTAGAAGACAGGGGGCAGGGGAGCAGTACTTC.

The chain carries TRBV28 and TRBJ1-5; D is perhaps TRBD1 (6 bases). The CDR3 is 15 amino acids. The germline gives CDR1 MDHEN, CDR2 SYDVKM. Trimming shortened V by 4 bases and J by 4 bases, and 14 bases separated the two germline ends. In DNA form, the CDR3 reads TGTGCCAGCAGTTCCCTAGAGGGGGGTAATCAGCCCCAGCATTTT. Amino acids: CASSSLEGGNQPQHF.

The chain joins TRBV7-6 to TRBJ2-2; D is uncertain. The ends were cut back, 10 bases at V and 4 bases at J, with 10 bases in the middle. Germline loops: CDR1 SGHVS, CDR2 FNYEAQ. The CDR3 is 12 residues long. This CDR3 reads CAIYGPTGELFF. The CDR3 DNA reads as TGTGCCATCTACGGGCCCACCGGGGAGCTGTTTTTT.

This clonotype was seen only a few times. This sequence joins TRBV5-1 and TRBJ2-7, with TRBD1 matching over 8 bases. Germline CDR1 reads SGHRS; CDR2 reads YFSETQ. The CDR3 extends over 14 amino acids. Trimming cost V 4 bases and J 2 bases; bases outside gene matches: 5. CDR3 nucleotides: TGCGCCAGCAGCCCCACAGGGGGGACCTACGAGCAGTACTTC. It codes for CASSPTGGTYEQYF.

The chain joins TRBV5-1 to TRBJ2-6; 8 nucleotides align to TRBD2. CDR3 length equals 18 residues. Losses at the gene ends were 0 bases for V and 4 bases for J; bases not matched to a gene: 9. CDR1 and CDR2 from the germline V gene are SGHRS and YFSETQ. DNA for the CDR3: TGCGCCAGCAGCTTGGCTCCAGCGGGGGTACCGGGGGCCAACGTCCTGACTTTC. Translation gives CASSLAPAGVPGANVLTF. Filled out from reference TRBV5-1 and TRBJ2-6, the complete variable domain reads KAGVTQTPRYLIKTRGQQVTLSCSPISGHRSVSWYQQTPGQGLQFLFEYFSETQRNKGNFPGRFSGRQFSNSRSEMNVSTLELGDSALYLCASSLAPAGVPGANVLTFGAGSRLTVL.

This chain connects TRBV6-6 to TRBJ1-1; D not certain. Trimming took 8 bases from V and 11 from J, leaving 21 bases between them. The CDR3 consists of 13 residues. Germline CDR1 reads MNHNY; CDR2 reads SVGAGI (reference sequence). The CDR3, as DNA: TGTGCCAGCGCGGCAGGCGGGTCATGGAAGGCTTTCTTT. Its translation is CASAAGGSWKAFF.

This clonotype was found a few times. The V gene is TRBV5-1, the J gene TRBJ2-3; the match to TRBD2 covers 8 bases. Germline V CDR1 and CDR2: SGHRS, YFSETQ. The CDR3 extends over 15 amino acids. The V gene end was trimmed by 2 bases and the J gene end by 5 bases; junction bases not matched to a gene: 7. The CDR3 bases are TGCGCCAGCAGCTTTTCGGGGGGGGGCCTAGATACGCAGTATTTT. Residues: CASSFSGGGLDTQYF.

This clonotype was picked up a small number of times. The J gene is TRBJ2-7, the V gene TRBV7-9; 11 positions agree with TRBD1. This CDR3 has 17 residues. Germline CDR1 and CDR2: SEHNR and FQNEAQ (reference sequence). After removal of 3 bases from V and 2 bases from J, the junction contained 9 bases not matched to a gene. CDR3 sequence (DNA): TGTGCCAGCAGCTTTAGCAGGGACAGGGGGTTACCCTACGAGCAGTACGTC. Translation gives CASSFSRDRGLPYEQYV.

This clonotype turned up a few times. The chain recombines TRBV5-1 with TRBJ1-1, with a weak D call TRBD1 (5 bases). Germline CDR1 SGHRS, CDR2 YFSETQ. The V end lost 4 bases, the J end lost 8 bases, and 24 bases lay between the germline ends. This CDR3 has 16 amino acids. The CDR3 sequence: CASSLGHRGLAPEAFF. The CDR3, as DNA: TGCGCCAGCAGCCTAGGACATCGAGGGCTTGCACCCGAAGCTTTCTTT.

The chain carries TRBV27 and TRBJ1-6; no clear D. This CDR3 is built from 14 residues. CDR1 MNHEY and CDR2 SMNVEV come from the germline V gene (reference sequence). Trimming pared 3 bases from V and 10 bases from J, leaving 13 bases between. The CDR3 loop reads CASSFRPIESPLHF. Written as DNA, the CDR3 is TGTGCCAGCAGTTTCCGGCCGATTGAGTCACCCCTCCACTTT.

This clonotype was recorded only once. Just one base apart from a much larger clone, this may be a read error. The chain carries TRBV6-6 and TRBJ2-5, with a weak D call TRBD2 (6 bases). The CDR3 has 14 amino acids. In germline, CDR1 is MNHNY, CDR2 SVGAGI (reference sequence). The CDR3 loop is CDSSFGTSQETQYF. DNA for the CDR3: TGTGACAGCAGTTTTGGGACTTCCCAAGAGACCCAGTACTTC.

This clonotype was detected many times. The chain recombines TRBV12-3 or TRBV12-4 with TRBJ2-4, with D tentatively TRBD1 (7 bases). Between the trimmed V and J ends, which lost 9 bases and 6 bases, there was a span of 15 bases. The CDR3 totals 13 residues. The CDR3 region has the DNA TGTGCCAGTAAACAGGGGAGGTTAAACATTCAGTACTTC. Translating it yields CASKQGRLNIQYF.

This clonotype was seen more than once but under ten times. The CDR3 bases are TGCGCCAGCAGCTTGGCCTTACAGGGGGGTACTGAAGCTTTCTTT. Its protein is CASSLALQGGTEAFF. The J gene is TRBJ1-1, the V gene TRBV5-1, with 8 bases fitting TRBD1. J lost 5 bases, V lost 0 bases, and 6 bases had no gene match. This CDR3 comprises 15 residues. From germline, CDR1 is SGHRS and CDR2 YFSETQ. Full variable domain (rest looked up from reference TRBV5-1 and TRBJ1-1): KAGVTQTPRYLIKTRGQQVTLSCSPISGHRSVSWYQQTPGQGLQFLFEYFSETQRNKGNFPGRFSGRQFSNSRSEMNVSTLELGDSALYLCASSLALQGGTEAFFGQGTRLTVV.

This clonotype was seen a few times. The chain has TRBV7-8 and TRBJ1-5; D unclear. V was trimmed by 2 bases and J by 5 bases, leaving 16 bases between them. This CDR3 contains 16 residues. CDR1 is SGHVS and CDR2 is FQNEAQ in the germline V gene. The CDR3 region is CASSLSQSQRDQPQHF. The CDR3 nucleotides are TGTGCCAGCAGCTTAAGTCAGTCTCAGCGGGATCAGCCCCAGCATTTT.

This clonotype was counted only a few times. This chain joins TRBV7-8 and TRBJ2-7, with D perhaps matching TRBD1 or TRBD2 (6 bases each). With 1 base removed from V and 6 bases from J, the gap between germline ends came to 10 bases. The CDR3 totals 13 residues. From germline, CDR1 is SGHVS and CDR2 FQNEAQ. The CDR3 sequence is CASSLVKGGEQYV. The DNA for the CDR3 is TGTGCCAGCAGCTTAGTCAAGGGGGGCGAGCAGTACGTC.

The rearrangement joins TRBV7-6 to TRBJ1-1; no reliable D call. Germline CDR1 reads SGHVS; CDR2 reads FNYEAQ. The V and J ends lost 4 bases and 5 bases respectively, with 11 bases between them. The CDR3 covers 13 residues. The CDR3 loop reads CASSSLANTEAFF. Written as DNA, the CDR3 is TGTGCCAGCAGCTCACTAGCTAATACTGAAGCTTTCTTT.

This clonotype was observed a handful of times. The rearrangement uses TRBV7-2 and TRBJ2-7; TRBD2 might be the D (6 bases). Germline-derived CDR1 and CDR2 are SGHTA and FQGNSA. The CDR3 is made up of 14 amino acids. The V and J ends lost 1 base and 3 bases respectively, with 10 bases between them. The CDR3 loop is CASSLEDGSYEQYF. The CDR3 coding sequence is TGTGCCAGCAGCTTAGAGGACGGGAGCTACGAGCAGTACTTC. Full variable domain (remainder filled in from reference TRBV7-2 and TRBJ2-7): GAGVSQSPSNKVTEKGKDVELRCDPISGHTALYWYRQSLGQGLEFLIYFQGNSAPDKSGLPSDRFSAERTGGSVSTLTIQRTQQEDSAVYLCASSLEDGSYEQYFGPGTRLTVT.

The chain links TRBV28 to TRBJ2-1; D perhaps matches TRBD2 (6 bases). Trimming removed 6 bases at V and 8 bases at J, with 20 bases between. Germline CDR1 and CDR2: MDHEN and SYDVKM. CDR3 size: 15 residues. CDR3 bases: TGTGCCAGCAGCCCCCGGGACTCCGTGCCGGATGAGCAGTTCTTC. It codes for CASSPRDSVPDEQFF.

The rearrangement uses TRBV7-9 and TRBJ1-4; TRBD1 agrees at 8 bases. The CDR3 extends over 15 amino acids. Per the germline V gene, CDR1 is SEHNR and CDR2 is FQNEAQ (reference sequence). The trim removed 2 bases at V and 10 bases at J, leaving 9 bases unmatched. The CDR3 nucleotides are TGTGCCAGCAGCTTAATTGGGGACAGGAAGGGAAAACTGTTTTTT. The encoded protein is CASSLIGDRKGKLFF. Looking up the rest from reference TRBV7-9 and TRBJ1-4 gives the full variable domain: DTGVSQNPRHKITKRGQNVTFRCDPISEHNRLYWYRQTLGQGPEFLTYFQNEAQLEKSRLLSDRFSAERPKGSFSTLEIQRTEQGDSAMYLCASSLIGDRKGKLFFGSGTQLSVL.

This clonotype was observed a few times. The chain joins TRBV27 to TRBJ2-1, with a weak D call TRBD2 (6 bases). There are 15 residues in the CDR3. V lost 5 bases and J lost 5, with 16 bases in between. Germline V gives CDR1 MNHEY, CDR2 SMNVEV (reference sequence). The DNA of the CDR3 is TGTGCCAGCAGTACCCACTGGCGGGGCCACAATGAGCAGTTCTTC. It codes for CASSTHWRGHNEQFF.

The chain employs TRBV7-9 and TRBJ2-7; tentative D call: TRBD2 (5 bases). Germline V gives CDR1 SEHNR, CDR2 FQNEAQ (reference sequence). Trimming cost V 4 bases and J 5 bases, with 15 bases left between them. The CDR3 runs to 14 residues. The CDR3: CASSSGSPGDEQYF. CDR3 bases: TGTGCCAGCAGCTCCGGCTCGCCCGGGGACGAGCAGTACTTC.

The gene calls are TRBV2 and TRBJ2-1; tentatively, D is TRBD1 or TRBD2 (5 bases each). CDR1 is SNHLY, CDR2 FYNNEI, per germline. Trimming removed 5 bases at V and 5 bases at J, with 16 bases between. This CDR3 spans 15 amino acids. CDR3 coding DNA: TGTGCCAGCAGTCTGGGACCCCGGGGTAACAATGAGCAGTTCTTC. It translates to CASSLGPRGNNEQFF.

The CDR3 protein is CASSQESGVTNEKLFF. The CDR3, as DNA: TGTGCCAGCAGCCAAGAATCTGGGGTAACTAATGAAAAACTGTTTTTT. The chain couples TRBV4-2 to TRBJ1-4; D gene ambiguous. Trimming removed 0 bases from V and 1 base from J, with 9 bases in between. Germline V gives CDR1 LGHNA, CDR2 YNFKEQ. The CDR3 has 16 residues.

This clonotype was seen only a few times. The CDR3 spells CASSLLTGPTEAFF. The CDR3 DNA follows: TGTGCCAGCAGTTTACTTACGGGGCCTACTGAAGCTTTCTTT. The chain links TRBV28 to TRBJ1-1, with a tentative D call TRBD1 (5 bases). The CDR3 totals 14 residues. The V end was cut by 2 bases, the J end by 5 bases, with 12 bases between. CDR1 and CDR2 (germline): MDHEN, SYDVKM. The full variable domain, with the rest looked up from reference TRBV28 and TRBJ1-1, is DVKVTQSSRYLVKRTGEKVFLECVQDMDHENMFWYRQDPGLGLRLIYFSYDVKMKEKGDIPEGYSVSREKKERFSLILESASTNQTSMYLCASSLLTGPTEAFFGQGTRLTVV.

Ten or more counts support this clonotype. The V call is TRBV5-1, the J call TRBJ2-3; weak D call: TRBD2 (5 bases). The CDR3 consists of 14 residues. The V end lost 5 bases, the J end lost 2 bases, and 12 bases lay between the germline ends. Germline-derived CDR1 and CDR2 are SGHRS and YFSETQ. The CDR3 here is CASRRALDTDTQYF. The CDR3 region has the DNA TGCGCCAGCAGGCGGGCCTTGGACACAGATACGCAGTATTTT.

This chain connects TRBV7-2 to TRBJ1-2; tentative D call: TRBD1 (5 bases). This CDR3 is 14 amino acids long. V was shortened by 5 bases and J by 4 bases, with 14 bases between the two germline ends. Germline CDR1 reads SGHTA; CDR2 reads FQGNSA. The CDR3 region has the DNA TGTGCCAGCAGCAAAGGAGGGGTGCGCTATGGCTACACCTTC. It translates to CASSKGGVRYGYTF.

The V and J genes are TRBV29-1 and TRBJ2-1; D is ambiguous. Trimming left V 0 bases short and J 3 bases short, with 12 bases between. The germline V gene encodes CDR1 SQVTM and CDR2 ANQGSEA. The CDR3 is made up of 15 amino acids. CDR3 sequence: CSVEDGVVGYNEQFF. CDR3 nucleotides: TGCAGCGTTGAAGATGGAGTTGTGGGCTACAATGAGCAGTTCTTC.

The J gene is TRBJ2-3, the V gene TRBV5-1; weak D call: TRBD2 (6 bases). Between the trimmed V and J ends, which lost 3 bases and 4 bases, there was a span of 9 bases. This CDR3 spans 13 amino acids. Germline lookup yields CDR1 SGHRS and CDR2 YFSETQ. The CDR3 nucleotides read TGCGCCAGCAGCTGGCGGGGCCCAGATACGCAGTATTTT. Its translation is CASSWRGPDTQYF.

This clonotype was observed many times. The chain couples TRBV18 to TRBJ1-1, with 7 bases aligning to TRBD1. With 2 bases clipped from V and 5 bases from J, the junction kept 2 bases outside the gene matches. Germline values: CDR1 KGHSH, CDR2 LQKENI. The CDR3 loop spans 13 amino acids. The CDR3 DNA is TGTGCCAGCTCACCAACAGGGGAGACTGAAGCTTTCTTT. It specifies CASSPTGETEAFF.

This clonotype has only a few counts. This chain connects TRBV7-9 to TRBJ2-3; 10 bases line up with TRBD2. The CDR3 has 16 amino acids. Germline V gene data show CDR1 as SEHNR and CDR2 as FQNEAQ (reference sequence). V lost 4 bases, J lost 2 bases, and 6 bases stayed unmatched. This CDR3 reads CASSSLAGALTDTQYF. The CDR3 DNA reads TGTGCCAGCAGCTCGCTAGCGGGGGCCCTCACAGATACGCAGTATTTT.